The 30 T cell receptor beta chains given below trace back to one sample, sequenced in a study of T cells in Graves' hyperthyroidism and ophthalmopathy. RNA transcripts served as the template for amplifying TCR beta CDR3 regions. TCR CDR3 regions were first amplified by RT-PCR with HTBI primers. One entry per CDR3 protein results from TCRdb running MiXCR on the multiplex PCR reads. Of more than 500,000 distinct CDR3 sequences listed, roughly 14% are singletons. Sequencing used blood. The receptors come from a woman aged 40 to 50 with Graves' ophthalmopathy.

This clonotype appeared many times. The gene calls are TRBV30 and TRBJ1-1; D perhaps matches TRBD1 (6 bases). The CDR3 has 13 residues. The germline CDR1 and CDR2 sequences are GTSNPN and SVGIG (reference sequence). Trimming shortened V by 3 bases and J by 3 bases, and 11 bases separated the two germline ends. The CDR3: CAWRAGHYTEAFF. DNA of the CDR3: TGTGCCTGGAGAGCGGGACACTACACTGAAGCTTTCTTT.

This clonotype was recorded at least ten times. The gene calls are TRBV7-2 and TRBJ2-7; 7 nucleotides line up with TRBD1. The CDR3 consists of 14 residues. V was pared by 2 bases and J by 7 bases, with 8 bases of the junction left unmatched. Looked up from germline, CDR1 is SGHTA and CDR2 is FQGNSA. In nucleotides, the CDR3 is TGTGCCAGCAGCTTACCCGGGACAGCAGGAGAGCAGTACTTC. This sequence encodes CASSLPGTAGEQYF.

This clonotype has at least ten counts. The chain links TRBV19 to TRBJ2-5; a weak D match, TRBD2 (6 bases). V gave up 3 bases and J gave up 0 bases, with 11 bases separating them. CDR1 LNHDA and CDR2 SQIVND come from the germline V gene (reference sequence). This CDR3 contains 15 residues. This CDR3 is CASSIDGSYQETQYF. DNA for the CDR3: TGTGCCAGTAGTATCGACGGGAGCTACCAAGAGACCCAGTACTTC.

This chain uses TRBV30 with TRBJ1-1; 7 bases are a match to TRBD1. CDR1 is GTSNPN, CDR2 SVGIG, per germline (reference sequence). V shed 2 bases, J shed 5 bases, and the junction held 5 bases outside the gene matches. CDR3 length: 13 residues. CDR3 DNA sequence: TGTGCCTGGAGTACCTCAGGGGGTACTGAAGCTTTCTTT. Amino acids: CAWSTSGGTEAFF.

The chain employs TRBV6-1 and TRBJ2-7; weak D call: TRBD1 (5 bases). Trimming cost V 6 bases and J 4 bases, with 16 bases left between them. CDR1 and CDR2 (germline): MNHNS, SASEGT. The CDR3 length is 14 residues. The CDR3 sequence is CASRPSDTKYEQYF. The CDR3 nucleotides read TGTGCCAGCAGGCCGTCGGACACAAAATACGAGCAGTACTTC.

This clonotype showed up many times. The CDR3 DNA is TGCAGTGCTAGTAGTGGCTCCTACGAGCAGTACTTC. This encodes CSASSGSYEQYF. The rearrangement joins TRBV20-1 to TRBJ2-7; D is ambiguous. Germline V gene sequence: CDR1 DFQATT, CDR2 SNEGSKA (reference sequence). This CDR3 comprises 12 residues. Trimming removed 3 bases at V and 0 bases at J, with 6 bases between.

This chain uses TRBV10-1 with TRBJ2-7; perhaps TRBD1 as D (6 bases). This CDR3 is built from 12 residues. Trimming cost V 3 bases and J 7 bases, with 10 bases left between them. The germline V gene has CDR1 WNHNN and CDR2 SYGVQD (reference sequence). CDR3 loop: CASSEGQREQYF. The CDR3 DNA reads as TGCGCCAGCAGTGAAGGACAGAGAGAGCAGTACTTC.

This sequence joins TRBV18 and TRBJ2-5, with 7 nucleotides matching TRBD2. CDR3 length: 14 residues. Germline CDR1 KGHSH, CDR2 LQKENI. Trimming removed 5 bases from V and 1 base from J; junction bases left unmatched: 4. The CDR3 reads CASSSGLVQETQYF. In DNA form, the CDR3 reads TGTGCCAGCTCATCCGGACTAGTCCAAGAGACCCAGTACTTC. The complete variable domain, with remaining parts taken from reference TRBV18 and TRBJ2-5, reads NAGVMQNPRHLVRRRGQEARLRCSPMKGHSHVYWYRQLPEEGLKFMVYLQKENIIDESGMPKERFSAEFPKEGPSILRIQQVVRGDSAAYFCASSSGLVQETQYFGPGTRLLVL.

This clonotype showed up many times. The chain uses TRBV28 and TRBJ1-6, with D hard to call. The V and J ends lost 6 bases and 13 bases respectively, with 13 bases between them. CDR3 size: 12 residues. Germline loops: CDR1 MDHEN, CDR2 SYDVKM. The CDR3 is CASRNPDSPLHF. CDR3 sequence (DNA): TGTGCCAGCAGAAACCCAGACTCCCCCCTCCACTTT. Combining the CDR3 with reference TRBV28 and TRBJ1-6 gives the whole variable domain DVKVTQSSRYLVKRTGEKVFLECVQDMDHENMFWYRQDPGLGLRLIYFSYDVKMKEKGDIPEGYSVSREKKERFSLILESASTNQTSMYLCASRNPDSPLHFGNGTRLTVT.

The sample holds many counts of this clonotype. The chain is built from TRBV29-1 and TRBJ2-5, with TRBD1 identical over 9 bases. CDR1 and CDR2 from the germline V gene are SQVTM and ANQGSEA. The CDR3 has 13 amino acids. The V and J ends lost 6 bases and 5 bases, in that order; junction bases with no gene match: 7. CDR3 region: CSVKQGAKETQYF. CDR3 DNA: TGCAGCGTCAAACAGGGGGCGAAGGAGACCCAGTACTTC. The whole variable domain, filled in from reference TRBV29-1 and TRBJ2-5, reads SAVISQKPSRDICQRGTSLTIQCQVDSQVTMMFWYRQQPGQSLTLIATANQGSEATYESGFVIDKFPISRPNLTFSTLTVSNMSPEDSSIYLCSVKQGAKETQYFGPGTRLLVL.

CDR3: CASRIQGQETQYF. In DNA, the CDR3 is TGTGCCAGCAGGATACAGGGTCAAGAGACCCAGTACTTC. J is TRBJ2-5 and V is TRBV12-3 or TRBV12-4; possibly TRBD1 for D (6 bases). V was trimmed by 6 bases and J by 2 bases, leaving 10 bases between them. This CDR3 is built from 13 residues.

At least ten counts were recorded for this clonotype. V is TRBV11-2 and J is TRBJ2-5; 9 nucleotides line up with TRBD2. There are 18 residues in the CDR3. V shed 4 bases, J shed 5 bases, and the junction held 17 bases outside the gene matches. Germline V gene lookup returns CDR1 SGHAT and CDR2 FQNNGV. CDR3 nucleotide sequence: TGTGCCAGCAGCTCACCTTTCTGGCGGGAGGGCCTTTATGAGACCCAGTACTTC. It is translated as CASSSPFWREGLYETQYF. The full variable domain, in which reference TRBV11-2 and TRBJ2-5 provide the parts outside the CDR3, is EAGVAQSPRYKIIEKRQSVAFWCNPISGHATLYWYQQILGQGPKLLIQFQNNGVVDDSQLPKDRFSAERLKGVDSTLKIQPAKLEDSAVYLCASSSPFWREGLYETQYFGPGTRLLVL.

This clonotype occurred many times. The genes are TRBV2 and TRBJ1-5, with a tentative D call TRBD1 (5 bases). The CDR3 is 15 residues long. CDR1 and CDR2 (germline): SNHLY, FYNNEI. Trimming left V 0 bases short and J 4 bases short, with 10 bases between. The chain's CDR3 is CASSEALGGNQPQHF. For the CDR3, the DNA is TGTGCCAGCAGTGAAGCGCTGGGGGGAAATCAGCCCCAGCATTTT.

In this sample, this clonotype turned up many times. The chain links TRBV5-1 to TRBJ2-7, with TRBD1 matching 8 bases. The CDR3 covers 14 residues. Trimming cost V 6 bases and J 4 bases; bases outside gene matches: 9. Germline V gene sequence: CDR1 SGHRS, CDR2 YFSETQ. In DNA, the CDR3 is TGCGCCAGCACCAGTGGACAGGGATCATACGAGCAGTACTTC. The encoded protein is CASTSGQGSYEQYF.

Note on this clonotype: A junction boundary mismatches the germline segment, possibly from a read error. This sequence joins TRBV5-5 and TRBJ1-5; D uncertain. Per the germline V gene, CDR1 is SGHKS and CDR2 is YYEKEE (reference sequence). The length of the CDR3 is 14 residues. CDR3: CANSLALINQPQHF. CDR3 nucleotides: TGTGCCAACAGCTTGGCCTTAATTAATCAGCCCCAGCATTTT.

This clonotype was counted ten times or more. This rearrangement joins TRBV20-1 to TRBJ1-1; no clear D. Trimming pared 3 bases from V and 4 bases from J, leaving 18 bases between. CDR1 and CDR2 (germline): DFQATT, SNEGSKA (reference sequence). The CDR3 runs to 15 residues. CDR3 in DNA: TGCAGTGCTAGGCAGGCCGATACACTGGGCACTGAAGCTTTCTTT. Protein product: CSARQADTLGTEAFF.

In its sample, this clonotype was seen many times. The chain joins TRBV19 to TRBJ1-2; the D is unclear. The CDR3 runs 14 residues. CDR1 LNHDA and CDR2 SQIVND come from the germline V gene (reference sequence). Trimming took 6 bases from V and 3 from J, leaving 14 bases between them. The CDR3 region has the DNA TGTGCCAGTAGACCACTGATCTCGGACTATGGCTACACCTTC. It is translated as CASRPLISDYGYTF.

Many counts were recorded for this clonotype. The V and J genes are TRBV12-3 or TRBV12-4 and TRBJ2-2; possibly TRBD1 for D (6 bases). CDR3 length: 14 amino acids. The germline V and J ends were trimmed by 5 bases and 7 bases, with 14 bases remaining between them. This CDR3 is CASSQQKGDGELFF. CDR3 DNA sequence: TGTGCCAGCAGTCAGCAGAAGGGGGACGGGGAGCTGTTTTTT.

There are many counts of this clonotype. The CDR3 region is CASRTGVNTEAFF. The CDR3 region has the DNA TGTGCCAGCAGGACAGGGGTGAACACTGAAGCTTTCTTT. This rearrangement joins TRBV12-3 or TRBV12-4 to TRBJ1-1; 8 nucleotides align to TRBD1. There are 13 residues in the CDR3. J was trimmed by 0 bases and V by 6 bases; bases with no gene match: 0.

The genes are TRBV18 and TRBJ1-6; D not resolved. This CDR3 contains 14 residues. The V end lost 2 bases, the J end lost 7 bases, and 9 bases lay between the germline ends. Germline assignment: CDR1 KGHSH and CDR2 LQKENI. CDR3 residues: CASSPGQVNSPLHF. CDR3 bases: TGTGCCAGCTCACCAGGGCAGGTCAATTCACCCCTCCACTTT.

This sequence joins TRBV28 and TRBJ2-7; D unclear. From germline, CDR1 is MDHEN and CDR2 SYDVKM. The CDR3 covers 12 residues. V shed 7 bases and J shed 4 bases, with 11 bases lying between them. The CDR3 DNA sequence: TGTGCCAGCACTCACGTAGGGTACGAGCAGTACTTC. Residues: CASTHVGYEQYF.

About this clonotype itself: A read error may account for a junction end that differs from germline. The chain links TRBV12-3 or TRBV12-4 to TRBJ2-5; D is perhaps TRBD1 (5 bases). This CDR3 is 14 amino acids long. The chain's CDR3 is CASSLEVGQGTQYF. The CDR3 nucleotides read TGTGCCAGCAGTTTAGAGGTTGGACAAGGGACCCAGTACTTC.

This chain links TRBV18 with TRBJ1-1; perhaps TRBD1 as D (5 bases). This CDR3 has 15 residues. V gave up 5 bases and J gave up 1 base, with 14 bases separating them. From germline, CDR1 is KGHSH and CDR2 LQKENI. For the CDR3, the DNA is TGTGCCAGCTCAAAGACAGAAAAGGAGAACACTGAAGCTTTCTTT. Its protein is CASSKTEKENTEAFF.

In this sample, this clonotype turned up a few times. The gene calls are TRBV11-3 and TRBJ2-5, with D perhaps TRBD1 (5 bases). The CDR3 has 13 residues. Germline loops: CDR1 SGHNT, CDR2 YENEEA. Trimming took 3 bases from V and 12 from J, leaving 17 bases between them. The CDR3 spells CASSLAPRAGKYF. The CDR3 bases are TGTGCCAGCAGCTTGGCCCCAAGGGCAGGGAAGTACTTC. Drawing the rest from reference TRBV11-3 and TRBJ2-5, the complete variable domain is EAGVVQSPRYKIIEKKQPVAFWCNPISGHNTLYWYLQNLGQGPELLIRYENEEAVDDSQLPKDRFSAERLKGVDSTLKIQPAELGDSAVYLCASSLAPRAGKYFGPGTRLLVL.

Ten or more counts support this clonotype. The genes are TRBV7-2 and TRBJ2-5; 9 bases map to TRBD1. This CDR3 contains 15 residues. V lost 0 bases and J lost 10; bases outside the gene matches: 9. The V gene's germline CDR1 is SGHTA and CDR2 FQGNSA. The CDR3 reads CASSLALGQGSFQYF. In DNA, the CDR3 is TGTGCCAGCAGCTTAGCGCTGGGACAGGGATCCTTCCAGTACTTC. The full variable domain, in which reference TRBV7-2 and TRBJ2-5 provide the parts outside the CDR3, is GAGVSQSPSNKVTEKGKDVELRCDPISGHTALYWYRQSLGQGLEFLIYFQGNSAPDKSGLPSDRFSAERTGGSVSTLTIQRTQQEDSAVYLCASSLALGQGSFQYFGPGTRLLVL.

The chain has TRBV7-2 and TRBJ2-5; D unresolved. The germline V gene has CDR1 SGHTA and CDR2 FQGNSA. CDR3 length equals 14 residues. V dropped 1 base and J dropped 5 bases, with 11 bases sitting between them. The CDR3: CASSLGVMRETQYF. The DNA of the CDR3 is TGTGCCAGCAGCTTAGGGGTAATGCGGGAGACCCAGTACTTC.

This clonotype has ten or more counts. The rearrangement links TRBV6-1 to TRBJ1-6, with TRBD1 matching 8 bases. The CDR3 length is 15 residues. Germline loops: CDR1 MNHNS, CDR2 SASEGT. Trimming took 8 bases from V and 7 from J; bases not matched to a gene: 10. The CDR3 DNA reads TGTGCCAGCGCAGAGACAGGGGTCCGAAATTCACCCCTCCACTTT. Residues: CASAETGVRNSPLHF.

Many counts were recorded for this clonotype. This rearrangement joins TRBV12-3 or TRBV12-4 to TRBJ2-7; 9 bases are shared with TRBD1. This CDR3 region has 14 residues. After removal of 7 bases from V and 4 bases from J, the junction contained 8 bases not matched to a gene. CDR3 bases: TGTGCCAGCAATCCCGGGACAGGGAGGTACGAGCAGTACTTC. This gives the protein CASNPGTGRYEQYF.

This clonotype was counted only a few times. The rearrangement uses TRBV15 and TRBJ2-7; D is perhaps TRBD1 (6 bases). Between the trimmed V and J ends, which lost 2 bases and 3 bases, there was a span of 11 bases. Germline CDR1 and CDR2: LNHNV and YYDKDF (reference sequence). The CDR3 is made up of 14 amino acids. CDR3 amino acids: CATSRLLDSYEQYF. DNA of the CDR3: TGTGCCACCAGCAGATTATTGGACAGCTACGAGCAGTACTTC.

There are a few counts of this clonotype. The CDR3 spells CAWRADRKYYEQYF. DNA for the CDR3: TGTGCCTGGAGGGCGGACCGGAAATACTACGAGCAGTACTTC. V is TRBV30 and J is TRBJ2-7; no reliable D call. The V gene lost 3 bases and the J gene lost 3 bases, with 15 bases spanning the gap. This CDR3 has 14 amino acids. Germline V CDR1 and CDR2: GTSNPN, SVGIG (reference sequence).